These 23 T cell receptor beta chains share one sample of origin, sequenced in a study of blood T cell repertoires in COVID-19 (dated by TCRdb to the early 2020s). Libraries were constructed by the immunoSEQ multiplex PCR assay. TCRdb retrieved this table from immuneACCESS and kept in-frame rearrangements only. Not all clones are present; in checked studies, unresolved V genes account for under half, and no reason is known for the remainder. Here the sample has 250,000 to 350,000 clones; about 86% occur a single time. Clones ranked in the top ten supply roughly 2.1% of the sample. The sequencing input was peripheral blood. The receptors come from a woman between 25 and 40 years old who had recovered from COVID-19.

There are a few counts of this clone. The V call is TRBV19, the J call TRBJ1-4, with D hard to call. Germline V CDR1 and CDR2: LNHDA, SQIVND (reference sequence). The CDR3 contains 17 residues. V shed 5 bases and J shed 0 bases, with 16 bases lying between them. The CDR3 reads CASSVLQGATTNEKLFF. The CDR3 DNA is TGTGCCAGTAGTGTCCTCCAAGGAGCAACAACTAATGAAAAACTGTTTTTT.

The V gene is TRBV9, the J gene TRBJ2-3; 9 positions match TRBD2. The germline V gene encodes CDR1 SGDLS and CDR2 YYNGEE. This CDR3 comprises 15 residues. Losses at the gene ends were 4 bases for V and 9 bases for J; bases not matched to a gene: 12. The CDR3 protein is CASSRLSSGEGTQYF. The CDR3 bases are TGTGCCAGCAGCAGATTGTCTAGCGGGGAGGGGACGCAGTATTTT.

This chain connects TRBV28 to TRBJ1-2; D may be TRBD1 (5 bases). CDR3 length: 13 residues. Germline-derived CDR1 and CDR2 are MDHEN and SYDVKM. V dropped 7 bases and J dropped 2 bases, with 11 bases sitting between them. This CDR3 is CASTLQVNYGYTF. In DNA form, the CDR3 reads TGTGCCAGCACGCTACAGGTGAACTATGGCTACACCTTC.

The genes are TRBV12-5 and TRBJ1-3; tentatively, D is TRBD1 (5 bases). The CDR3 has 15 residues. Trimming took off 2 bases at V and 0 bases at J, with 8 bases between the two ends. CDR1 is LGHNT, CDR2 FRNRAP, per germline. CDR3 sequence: CASGLQGASGNTIYF. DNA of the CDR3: TGTGCTAGTGGTTTGCAAGGGGCCTCTGGAAACACCATATATTTT.

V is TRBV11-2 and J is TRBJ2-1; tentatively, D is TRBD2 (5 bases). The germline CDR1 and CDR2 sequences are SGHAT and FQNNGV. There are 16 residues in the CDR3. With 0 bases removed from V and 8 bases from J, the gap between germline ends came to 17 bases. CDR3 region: CASSLDLAGGGHEQFF. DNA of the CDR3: TGTGCCAGCAGCTTAGATCTGGCTGGAGGCGGTCATGAGCAGTTCTTC.

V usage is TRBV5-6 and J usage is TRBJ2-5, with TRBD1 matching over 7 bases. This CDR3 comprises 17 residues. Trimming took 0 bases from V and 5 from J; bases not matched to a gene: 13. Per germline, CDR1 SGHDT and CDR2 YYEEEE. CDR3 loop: CASSLVLMKGGGETQYF. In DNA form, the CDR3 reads TGTGCCAGCAGCTTGGTTCTAATGAAAGGGGGCGGTGAGACCCAGTACTTC.

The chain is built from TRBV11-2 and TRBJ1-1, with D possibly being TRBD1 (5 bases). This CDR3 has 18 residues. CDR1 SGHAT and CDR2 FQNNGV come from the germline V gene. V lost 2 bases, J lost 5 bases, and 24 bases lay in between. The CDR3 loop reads CASSLILRIAAGGTEAFF. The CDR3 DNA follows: TGTGCCAGCAGCTTAATTCTCCGGATCGCGGCGGGGGGAACTGAAGCTTTCTTT.

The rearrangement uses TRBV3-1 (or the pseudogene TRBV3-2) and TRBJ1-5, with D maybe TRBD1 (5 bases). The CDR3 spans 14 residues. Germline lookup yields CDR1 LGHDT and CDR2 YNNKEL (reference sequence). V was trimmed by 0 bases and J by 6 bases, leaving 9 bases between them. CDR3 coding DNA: TGTGCCAGCAGCCAAGATCGGGGGAGTCAGCCCCAGCATTTT. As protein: CASSQDRGSQPQHF.

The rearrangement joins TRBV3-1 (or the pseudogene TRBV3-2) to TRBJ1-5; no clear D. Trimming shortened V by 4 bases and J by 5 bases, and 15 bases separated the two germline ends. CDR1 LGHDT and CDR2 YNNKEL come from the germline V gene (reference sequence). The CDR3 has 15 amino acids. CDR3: CASSLPGELDQPQHF. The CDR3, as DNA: TGTGCCAGCAGCCTCCCCGGGGAGCTAGATCAGCCCCAGCATTTT.

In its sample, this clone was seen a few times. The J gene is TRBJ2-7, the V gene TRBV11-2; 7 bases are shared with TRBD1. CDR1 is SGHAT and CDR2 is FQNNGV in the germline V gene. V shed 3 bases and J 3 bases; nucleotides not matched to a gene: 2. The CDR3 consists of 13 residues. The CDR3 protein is CASSFPGGYEQYF. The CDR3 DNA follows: TGTGCCAGCAGCTTCCCAGGGGGCTACGAGCAGTACTTC.

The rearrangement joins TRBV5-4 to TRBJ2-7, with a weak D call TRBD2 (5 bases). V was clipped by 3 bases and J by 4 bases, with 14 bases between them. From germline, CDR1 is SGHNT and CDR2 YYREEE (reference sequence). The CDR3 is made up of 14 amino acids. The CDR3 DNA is TGTGCCAGCAGCTCGGGAAGGGCACGGTACGAGCAGTACTTC. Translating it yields CASSSGRARYEQYF.

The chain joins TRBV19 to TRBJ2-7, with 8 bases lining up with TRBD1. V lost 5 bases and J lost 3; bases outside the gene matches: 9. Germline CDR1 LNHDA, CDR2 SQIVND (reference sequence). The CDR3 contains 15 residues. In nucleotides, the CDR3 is TGTGCCAGTAGTCAGGGGACAGGTGAAAACTACGAGCAGTACTTC. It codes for CASSQGTGENYEQYF. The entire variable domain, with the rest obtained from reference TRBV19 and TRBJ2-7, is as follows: DGGITQSPKYLFRKEGQNVTLSCEQNLNHDAMYWYRQDPGQGLRLIYYSQIVNDFQKGDIAEGYSVSREKKESFPLTVTSAQKNPTAFYLCASSQGTGENYEQYFGPGTRLTVT.

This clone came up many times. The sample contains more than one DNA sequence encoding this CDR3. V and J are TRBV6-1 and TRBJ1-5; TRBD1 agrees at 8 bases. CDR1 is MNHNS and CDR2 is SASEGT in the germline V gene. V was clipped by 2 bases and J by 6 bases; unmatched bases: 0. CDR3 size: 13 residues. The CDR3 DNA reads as TGTGCCAGCAGTGAACAGGGGGCTCAGCCCCAGCATTTT. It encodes CASSEQGAQPQHF.

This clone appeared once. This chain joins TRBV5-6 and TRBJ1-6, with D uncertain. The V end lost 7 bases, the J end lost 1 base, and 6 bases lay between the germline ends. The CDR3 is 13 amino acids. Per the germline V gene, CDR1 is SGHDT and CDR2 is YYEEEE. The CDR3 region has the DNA TGTGCCAGCTCGGGGTCCTATAATTCACCCCTCCACTTT. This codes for CASSGSYNSPLHF.

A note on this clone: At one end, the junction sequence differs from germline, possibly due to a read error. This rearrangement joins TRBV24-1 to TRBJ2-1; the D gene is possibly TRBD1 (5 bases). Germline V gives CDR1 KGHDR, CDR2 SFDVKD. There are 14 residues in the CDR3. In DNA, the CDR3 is TGTGCCATCAGTGATTTTTTTGGGCAGACAGCGCAGTTCTTC. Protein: CAISDFFGQTAQFF.

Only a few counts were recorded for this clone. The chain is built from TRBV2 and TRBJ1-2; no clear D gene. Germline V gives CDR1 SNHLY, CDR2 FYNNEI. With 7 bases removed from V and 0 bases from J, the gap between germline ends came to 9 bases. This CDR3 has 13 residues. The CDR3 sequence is CASTGGANYGYTF. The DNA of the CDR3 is TGTGCCAGCACTGGAGGAGCTAACTATGGCTACACCTTC.

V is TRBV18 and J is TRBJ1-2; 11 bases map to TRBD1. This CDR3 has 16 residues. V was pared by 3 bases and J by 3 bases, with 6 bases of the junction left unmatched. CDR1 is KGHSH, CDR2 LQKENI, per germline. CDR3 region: CASSPEDRGPYYGYTF. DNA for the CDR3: TGTGCCAGCTCACCGGAGGACAGGGGGCCCTACTATGGCTACACCTTC.

CDR3 loop: CASSLGWTGAATGELFF. The DNA for the CDR3 is TGTGCCAGCAGCTTGGGGTGGACAGGGGCGGCCACCGGGGAGCTGTTTTTT. The chain couples TRBV5-6 to TRBJ2-2; TRBD1 matches at 9 bases. CDR1 and CDR2 (germline): SGHDT, YYEEEE. V gave up 0 bases and J gave up 4 bases; unmatched junction bases: 7. The CDR3 has 17 amino acids.

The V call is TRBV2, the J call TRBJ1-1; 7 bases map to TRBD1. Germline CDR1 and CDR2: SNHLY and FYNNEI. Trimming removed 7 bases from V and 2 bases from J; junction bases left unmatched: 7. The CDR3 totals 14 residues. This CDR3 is CASNSGQLNTEAFF. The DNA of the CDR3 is TGTGCCAGCAACTCGGGACAGCTAAACACTGAAGCTTTCTTT.

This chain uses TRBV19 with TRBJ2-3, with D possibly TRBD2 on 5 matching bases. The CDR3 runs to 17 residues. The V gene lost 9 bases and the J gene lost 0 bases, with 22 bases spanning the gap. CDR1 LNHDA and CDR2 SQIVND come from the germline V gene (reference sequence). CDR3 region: CASKRTGLPRSTDTQYF. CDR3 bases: TGTGCCAGCAAGAGAACGGGATTACCTAGGAGCACAGATACGCAGTATTTT.

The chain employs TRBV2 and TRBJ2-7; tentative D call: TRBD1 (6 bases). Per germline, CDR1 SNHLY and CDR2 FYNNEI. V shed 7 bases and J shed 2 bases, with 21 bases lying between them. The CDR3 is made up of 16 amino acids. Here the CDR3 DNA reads TGTGCCAGCAATCCGGCTTATGGGGGCCCTACCTACGAGCAGTACTTC. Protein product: CASNPAYGGPTYEQYF.

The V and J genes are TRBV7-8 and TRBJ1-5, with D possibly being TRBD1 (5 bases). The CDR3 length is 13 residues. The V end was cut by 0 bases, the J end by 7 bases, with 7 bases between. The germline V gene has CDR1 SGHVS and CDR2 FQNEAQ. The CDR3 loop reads CASSLARVQPQHF. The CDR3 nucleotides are TGTGCCAGCAGCTTAGCCAGGGTGCAGCCCCAGCATTTT.

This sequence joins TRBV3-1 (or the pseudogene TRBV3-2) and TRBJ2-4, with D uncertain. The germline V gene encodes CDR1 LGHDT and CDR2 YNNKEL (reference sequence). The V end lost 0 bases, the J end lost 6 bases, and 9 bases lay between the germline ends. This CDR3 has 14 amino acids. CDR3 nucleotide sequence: TGTGCCAGCAGCCAAGATCCCCCGTCAAACATTCAGTACTTC. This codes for CASSQDPPSNIQYF.